These T cell receptor beta chains were read from a single sample in a study of immune cell composition in non-small cell lung cancer. The repertoire was sequenced with immunoSEQ multiplex PCR; TCRdb's copy has only in-frame clones and lacks some. The data contain about 4,500 clones, around 68% of them seen just once; the ten biggest clones take up about 8.8%. Material: non-adjacent lung tissue. The receptor source for this set is a human donor with non-small cell lung cancer. Each CDR3 is given with its conserved first and last residue. D genes are given only for firm matches. Size tells how often a clone was seen (once, few, many) or the class of an expanded clone, and some rows leave it out.

v_gene	len	abundance	d_gene	j_gene	CDR3nt	CDR3aa
TRBV10-3	16	NA	NA	TRBJ2-1	TGTGCCATCAGTGAGTCGACAGCCGACTCCTACAATGAGCAGTTCTTC	CAISESTADSYNEQFF
TRBV19	14	medium-sized	NA	TRBJ1-5	TGTGCCAGTAGTTCGCAGGGTAGCAATCAGCCCCAGCATTTT	CASSSQGSNQPQHF
TRBV6-4	16	NA	NA	TRBJ2-6	TGTGCCAGCAGTGACTCAGGAAGCTCTGGGGCCAACGTCCTGACTTTC	CASSDSGSSGANVLTF
TRBV11-3	15	few	NA	TRBJ2-7	TGTGCCAGCAGCGGGCAGGACCAAGAATCCTACGAGCAGTACTTC	CASSGQDQESYEQYF
TRBV7-3	13	once	TRBD1	TRBJ2-7	TGTGCCAGCAGCTTCGGACAGGGGAACGAGCAGTACTTC	CASSFGQGNEQYF
TRBV9	16	NA	NA	TRBJ1-1	TGTGCCAGCAGTCCCCCGTACCGGGGGGTTAACACTGAAGCTTTCTTT	CASSPPYRGVNTEAFF
TRBV5-6	15	NA	NA	TRBJ1-2	TGTGCCAGCAGCTTTTGGCCCCGGAGGGACCCTGGCTACACCTTC	CASSFWPRRDPGYTF
TRBV7-6	15	NA	TRBD1	TRBJ1-3	TGTGCCAGCAGGGACAGGGGAGTCTCTGGAAACACCATATATTTT	CASRDRGVSGNTIYF
TRBV4-2	16	NA	NA	TRBJ2-7	TGTGCCAGCAGCCAAGGAAGCGGCGGCTACTCCTACGAGCAGTACTTC	CASSQGSGGYSYEQYF
TRBV11-2	16	NA	TRBD1	TRBJ2-3	TGTGCCAGCAGCTTAGTTGGGACAGACCGCACAGATACGCAGTATTTT	CASSLVGTDRTDTQYF
TRBV9	15	once	NA	TRBJ1-2	TGTGCCAGCAGCGCCGGGGGCTACCCTAACTATGGCTACACCTTC	CASSAGGYPNYGYTF
TRBV7-9	16	NA	NA	TRBJ1-3	TGTGCCAGCAGCTTAGGCGCGGGTCCCTCTGGAAACACCATATATTTT	CASSLGAGPSGNTIYF
TRBV7-9	14	NA	TRBD1	TRBJ1-4	TGTGCCAGCAGCCACCGGGACAGGCTTGAAAAACTGTTTTTT	CASSHRDRLEKLFF
TRBV5-1	16	NA	TRBD1	TRBJ2-3	TGCGCCAGCAGCCTAGTTACCGGGACAGGAGGGGATACGCAGTATTTT	CASSLVTGTGGDTQYF